What follows is one T cell receptor (beta chain) and its context. No antigen is known for it. Trimming cost V 0 bases and J 0 bases, with 4 bases left between them. CDR1 is LNHNV and CDR2 is YYDKDF in the germline V gene (reference sequence). The CDR3 is 14 amino acids. Using immunoSEQ multiplex PCR, the repertoire was profiled, and TCRdb retains in-frame clones only, with some absent. The table lists fewer than 500,000 clones, around 91% of them singletons, with roughly 4.3% in the top ten. The treatment: about 20 received Ad26.COV2.S at low or high dose, single or two shots; a few received placebo; per-sample allocation not given. After the first vaccine or placebo injection, samples were drawn on day 63. The source of the sample is a study of Ad26.COV2.S vaccination and SARS-CoV-2 variants. Study summary: A participant enrolled in the COV1001 Ad26.COV2.S trial arm provided the sample. The authors gave Ad26.COV2.S intramuscularly, either once or twice 56 days apart.

Study-level findings and limits: Vaccinees and placebo recipients showed similar non-spike TCR breadth. Total T cell responses were possibly underestimated by TCR breadth and depth analyses.

The sequence derives from a person aged 18 to 65 who received the Ad26.COV2.S COVID-19 vaccine or a placebo. The chain uses TRBV15 and TRBJ2-3; D unresolved. This specimen was peripheral blood, taken in a trial of Ad26.COV2.S vaccine versus placebo. This CDR3 is CATSREPSTDTQYF. The CDR3 region has the DNA TGTGCCACCAGCAGAGAGCCTAGCACAGATACGCAGTATTTT.